What follows describes a single TCR beta chain. Its specific antigen is unknown. No per-base quality is available; no much larger clone lies one base away. The record originates from a study of shared T cell receptors in the human thymus (dated by TCRdb to the early 2020s). Context from the whole study: The study examined how the human thymus generates shared, self-reactive T-cell receptor alpha chains.

The library was generated by the immunoSEQ multiplex PCR assay. TCRdb's version of the immuneACCESS table is confined to in-frame rearrangements and falls short of the full clone set. An unresolved V gene accounts for under half of the shortfall where checked; the remainder is of unknown origin. This sample is represented by approximately 660,000 clones; around 89% of them were singletons. The ten most abundant clones make up around 0.01% of the sample. This sample also belongs to another study, concerning human thymus T cells. From that second study: Immunologically healthy infants undergoing open corrective cardiac surgery for congenital heart defects in Finland were used as donors. Thymus tissue was obtained as surgical resects removed during corrective cardiac surgery. Biased V and J gene segment usage appeared to be present in both thymic and peripheral blood repertoires. The related research reported highly overlapping thymic TCR repertoires among unrelated individuals. The study used 7 or 8 infant thymus samples plus four related peripheral blood samples to characterize TCR alpha and beta repertoires. The infant donors were roughly 6 to 244 days old, and the cohort included roughly six males and two females. Thymocytes were released mechanically from tissue and stored at -70 °C as pellets of 10-30 million cells. Genomic DNA was extracted from frozen cell pellets with a QIAsymphony instrument. The immunoSEQ multiplex PCR assay was used to amplify the TCRB and TCRAD loci from a standardized quantity of quality-controlled genomic DNA. The amplicons spanned the V(D)J region and were long enough to cover the CDR3 and allow V and J genes to be identified. The commercial immunoSEQ service was used to sequence amplicons on an Illumina platform. Primer bias and sequencing errors were corrected as previously described, and TCRAD and TCRB were defined on the basis of the IMGT database. Analysis of the repertoires was done with immunoSEQ Analyzer 3.0 and VDJTools and included basic statistics, V/J segment usage, diversity estimates, rarefaction and pairwise overlap. Diversity was estimated using the Chao1, ChaoE, Efron-Thisted, Shannon and inverse Simpson indices, and was also estimated on datasets down-sampled to the size of the smallest sample. Repertoire overlap was determined by strict matching of CDR3 nucleotide sequence, V gene and J gene, and Jaccard-based multidimensional scaling clustering was applied. On average, thymus samples gave around 880,000 unique TCRB clonotypes, whereas blood samples gave roughly 84,000.

The sequence came from a boy younger than two with a congenital heart defect. Donor details come from another sample of the same person, matched by shared clones. Sequenced sample: thymocytes.

The CDR3 region has the sequence CASSPGLKTYNEQFF. The bases are TGTGCCAGCAGCCCCGGACTGAAAACCTACAATGAGCAGTTCTTC. Recombination connected TRBV11-3 to TRBJ2-1; the best D guess is TRBD2, with 5 bases matching. CDR1 and CDR2, per the germline V gene, are SGHNT and YENEEA. V sheds 5 bases and J sheds 2 bases, leaving 13 bases between their ends. The CDR3 contains 15 residues, cysteine and phenylalanine counted. The entry retains the CDR3 DNA only, 45 bases that are in frame from base 1.